Listed here are 10 T cell receptor beta chains from one sample, sequenced in a study of beta chain features in type 1 diabetes. What was sequenced were expressed TCRB transcripts, since all of the isolated RNA had been reverse transcribed. Data came from immunoSEQ multiplex PCR; TCRdb stores just in-frame clones and leaves some out. Here the sample spans roughly 120,000 clones, almost 40% being singletons. Sequenced sample: stem cell memory CD4+ T cells from blood. These receptors all stem from a woman in her late teens or twenties in good health.

This rearrangement joins TRBV9 to TRBJ2-3, with 9 positions matching TRBD2. Unmatched junction bases numbered 6, after V lost 0 bases and J lost 1 base. Germline V gives CDR1 SGDLS, CDR2 YYNGEE. This CDR3 has 17 residues. CDR3 region: CASSVVNSGSGTDTQYF. As DNA, the CDR3 is TGTGCCAGCAGCGTAGTGAATAGCGGGAGCGGCACAGATACGCAGTATTTT.

The chain recombines TRBV28 with TRBJ2-7, with no clear D. The CDR3 sequence is 11 residues long. In germline, CDR1 is MDHEN, CDR2 SYDVKM. V shed 4 bases and J shed 4 bases, with 5 bases lying between them. This chain's CDR3 is CASSSPYEQYF. CDR3 nucleotide sequence: TGTGCCAGCAGTTCTCCTTACGAGCAGTACTTC.

The chain is built from TRBV7-2 and TRBJ2-5, with 8 bases lining up with TRBD2. The CDR3 runs to 13 residues. Looked up from germline, CDR1 is SGHTA and CDR2 is FQGNSA. V was pared by 3 bases and J by 7 bases, with 4 bases of the junction left unmatched. The CDR3 sequence: CASSFGRARTQYF. The CDR3 DNA reads as TGTGCCAGCAGCTTCGGGAGGGCAAGGACCCAGTACTTC.

The genes are TRBV15 and TRBJ1-5; no reliable D call. Per germline, CDR1 LNHNV and CDR2 YYDKDF (reference sequence). The CDR3 spans 12 residues. The V end lost 1 base, the J end lost 7 bases, and 5 bases lay between the germline ends. This chain's CDR3 is CATSRAGQPQHF. CDR3 sequence (DNA): TGTGCCACCAGCAGAGCGGGACAGCCCCAGCATTTT.

The rearrangement links TRBV6-6 to TRBJ1-2; 8 bases fit TRBD1. In germline, CDR1 is MNHNY, CDR2 SVGAGI (reference sequence). V lost 6 bases, J lost 1 base, and 7 bases stayed unmatched. The CDR3 extends over 15 amino acids. The CDR3 protein is CASRHYRGSNYGYTF. CDR3 DNA sequence: TGTGCCAGCAGGCATTACAGGGGGAGTAACTATGGCTACACCTTC.

The chain is built from TRBV2 and TRBJ2-3; TRBD2 is a possible D gene (6 bases). The germline CDR1 and CDR2 sequences are SNHLY and FYNNEI. This CDR3 has 14 amino acids. V dropped 5 bases and J dropped 6 bases, with 15 bases sitting between them. The CDR3 nucleotides are TGTGCCAGCAGTCTCGGGACTGCATACGATACGCAGTATTTT. Amino acid sequence: CASSLGTAYDTQYF.

The chain employs TRBV4-2 and TRBJ1-5; D is perhaps TRBD1 (5 bases). Germline V gene data show CDR1 as LGHNA and CDR2 as YNFKEQ. V lost 2 bases and J 1 base, leaving 9 bases between the germline ends. The CDR3 runs to 15 residues. CDR3 loop: CASSQIGVSNQPQHF. The CDR3 DNA follows: TGTGCCAGCAGCCAAATAGGGGTCAGCAATCAGCCCCAGCATTTT.

In its sample, this clone was seen a few times. The V gene is TRBV11-2, the J gene TRBJ2-3; TRBD1 aligns across 9 bases. The CDR3 runs to 16 residues. J lost 1 base, V lost 4 bases, and 6 bases had no gene match. The germline CDR1 and CDR2 sequences are SGHAT and FQNNGV. DNA for the CDR3: TGTGCCAGCAGCTCCTCTACAGGGGGCGGCACAGATACGCAGTATTTT. This translates into CASSSSTGGGTDTQYF.

The chain links TRBV30 to TRBJ2-3, with no clear D. CDR1 and CDR2 from the germline V gene are GTSNPN and SVGIG (reference sequence). Trimming left V 2 bases short and J 10 bases short, with 10 bases between. This CDR3 is built from 11 residues. In nucleotides, the CDR3 is TGTGCCTGGAGTCTAGAAGGAGCGCAGTATTTT. Its protein is CAWSLEGAQYF.

The chain employs TRBV6-1 and TRBJ2-7; 8 nucleotides line up with TRBD2. Germline V gives CDR1 MNHNS, CDR2 SASEGT. The CDR3 consists of 13 residues. Losses at the gene ends were 8 bases for V and 6 bases for J; bases not matched to a gene: 9. The CDR3 sequence: CASWRAGEVEQYF. In DNA, the CDR3 is TGTGCCAGCTGGAGAGCGGGAGAAGTCGAGCAGTACTTC.